These T cell receptor beta chains were read from a single sample in a study of cytomegalovirus exposure and HLA in healthy donors. The table came from immunoSEQ multiplex PCR; TCRdb's copy has only in-frame clones and leaves some out. The sample includes roughly 140,000 clones, around 79% of them seen just once. Material for sequencing was PBMCs. All receptors derive from a woman between 35 and 50 years old in good health and CMV-seropositive. CDR3s include the opening cysteine and the closing phenylalanine or tryptophan. The order of the fields is D gene, V gene, J gene, clone size, CDR3 DNA, CDR3 protein. D genes are given only for firm matches. Size values are once, few and many counts, or a class for expanded clones, and some rows have none.

d_call: NA
v_call: TRBV19
j_call: TRBJ1-6
clone_size: NA
cdr3_nt: TGTGCCACCTCCCCGGGGGGTATTAATTCACCCCTCCACTTT
cdr3_aa: CATSPGGINSPLHF

d_call: NA
v_call: TRBV11-2
j_call: TRBJ2-7
clone_size: few
cdr3_nt: TGTGCCAGCAGCTTAGAAGCCACTCCGTCGTTGGAGCAGTACTTC
cdr3_aa: CASSLEATPSLEQYF

d_call: NA
v_call: TRBV14
j_call: TRBJ1-4
clone_size: NA
cdr3_nt: TGTGCCAGCAGCCTCCGATACGGGACTAATGAAAAACTGTTTTTT
cdr3_aa: CASSLRYGTNEKLFF

d_call: NA
v_call: TRBV5-4
j_call: TRBJ1-3
clone_size: NA
cdr3_nt: TGTGCCAGCAGCCCGGATGGTAGAGGAAACACCATATATTTT
cdr3_aa: CASSPDGRGNTIYF

d_call: TRBD2
v_call: TRBV4-1
j_call: TRBJ2-1
clone_size: NA
cdr3_nt: TGCGCCAGCAGCCATGGGACTAGCGGGGCCTCCTACAATGAGCAGTTCTTC
cdr3_aa: CASSHGTSGASYNEQFF

d_call: TRBD1
v_call: TRBV18
j_call: TRBJ1-5
clone_size: NA
cdr3_nt: TGTGCCAGCTCGCAGGGGACAGGGGCTCATCAGCCCCAGCATTTT
cdr3_aa: CASSQGTGAHQPQHF

d_call: TRBD1
v_call: TRBV27
j_call: TRBJ2-2
clone_size: few
cdr3_nt: TGTGCCAGCAACAAACAGGGGTTGAAGTCCGGGGAGCTGTTTTTT
cdr3_aa: CASNKQGLKSGELFF

d_call: NA
v_call: TRBV19
j_call: TRBJ1-5
clone_size: NA
cdr3_nt: TGTGCCAGTAGTATAATGGTGGAGCAGCCCCAGCATTTT
cdr3_aa: CASSIMVEQPQHF

d_call: NA
v_call: TRBV2
j_call: TRBJ1-1
clone_size: NA
cdr3_nt: TGTGCCAGCAGTGAAGCGCGAGAAGCTTTCTTT
cdr3_aa: CASSEAREAFF

d_call: TRBD1
v_call: TRBV27
j_call: TRBJ2-7
clone_size: NA
cdr3_nt: TGTGCCAGCAGAGGACAGGGAGAGTCCTACGAGCAGTACTTC
cdr3_aa: CASRGQGESYEQYF

d_call: TRBD2
v_call: TRBV2
j_call: TRBJ2-3
clone_size: NA
cdr3_nt: TGTGCCACCCGACTAGCGGGGGCACGCACAGATACGCAGTATTTT
cdr3_aa: CATRLAGARTDTQYF

d_call: NA
v_call: TRBV5-4
j_call: TRBJ2-7
clone_size: NA
cdr3_nt: TGTGCCAGCAGCTTGCCCGGGAACTTTGGACGCGAGCAGTACTTC
cdr3_aa: CASSLPGNFGREQYF

d_call: TRBD1
v_call: TRBV28
j_call: TRBJ1-2
clone_size: NA
cdr3_nt: TGTGCCAGCAGTGACCCAGGGGGCTATGGCTACACCTTC
cdr3_aa: CASSDPGGYGYTF

d_call: NA
v_call: TRBV11-2
j_call: TRBJ1-1
clone_size: NA
cdr3_nt: TGTGCCAGCAGCGCACAGGGTTCCACTGAAGCTTTCTTT
cdr3_aa: CASSAQGSTEAFF

d_call: NA
v_call: TRBV2
j_call: TRBJ1-6
clone_size: NA
cdr3_nt: TGTGCCAGCGCGGCAGCCCGGAATTCACCCCTCCACTTT
cdr3_aa: CASAAARNSPLHF

d_call: TRBD1
v_call: TRBV19
j_call: TRBJ1-4
clone_size: NA
cdr3_nt: TGTGCCAGTAGGATTCCGGGACAGGGGTATGAAAAACTGTTTTTT
cdr3_aa: CASRIPGQGYEKLFF

d_call: NA
v_call: TRBV28
j_call: TRBJ1-2
clone_size: NA
cdr3_nt: TGTGCCAGCAGCTCCGACAGAATTTACACCTTC
cdr3_aa: CASSSDRIYTF

d_call: NA
v_call: TRBV30
j_call: TRBJ2-3
clone_size: NA
cdr3_nt: TGTGCCTGGAGTGTAAGGGGGGGGGCAGGTACGCAGTATTTT
cdr3_aa: CAWSVRGGAGTQYF

d_call: NA
v_call: TRBV7-9
j_call: TRBJ2-2
clone_size: few
cdr3_nt: TGTTCCAGCAGCTCCCCAGGCCTCTTGGGCACCGGGGAGCTGTTTTTT
cdr3_aa: CSSSSPGLLGTGELFF

d_call: TRBD2
v_call: TRBV6-1
j_call: TRBJ2-3
clone_size: NA
cdr3_nt: TGTGCCAGCAGTGCTAGCGGGGGGACAGATACGCAGTATTTT
cdr3_aa: CASSASGGTDTQYF

d_call: NA
v_call: TRBV28
j_call: TRBJ1-5
clone_size: NA
cdr3_nt: TGTGCCAGCACGCTGGGGGCTAGCAATCAGCCCCAGCACTTT
cdr3_aa: CASTLGASNQPQHF

d_call: NA
v_call: TRBV28
j_call: TRBJ1-6
clone_size: few
cdr3_nt: TGTGCCAGCAGATGGGGGGTGGGGCAAGTTGGTTCACCCCTCCACTTT
cdr3_aa: CASRWGVGQVGSPLHF

d_call: NA
v_call: TRBV6-6
j_call: TRBJ2-7
clone_size: few
cdr3_nt: TGTGCCAGCAGCCCCGGGGTCTACGAGCAGTACTTC
cdr3_aa: CASSPGVYEQYF

d_call: NA
v_call: TRBV2
j_call: TRBJ1-6
clone_size: NA
cdr3_nt: TGTGCCAGCAGTGTTGACAGCAGCCCACCCCTCCACTTT
cdr3_aa: CASSVDSSPPLHF

d_call: TRBD1
v_call: TRBV15
j_call: TRBJ2-7
clone_size: NA
cdr3_nt: TGTGCCACCAGCGGTCGAGGGGGCCAGCTCTACGAGCAGTACTTC
cdr3_aa: CATSGRGGQLYEQYF

d_call: TRBD1
v_call: TRBV5-4
j_call: TRBJ1-3
clone_size: NA
cdr3_nt: TGTGCCAGCAGCCAAGACAGGGAGGACACCATATATTTT
cdr3_aa: CASSQDREDTIYF

d_call: NA
v_call: TRBV9
j_call: TRBJ2-7
clone_size: NA
cdr3_nt: TGTGCCACCCGACAGGCCCACGAGCAGTACTTC
cdr3_aa: CATRQAHEQYF

d_call: NA
v_call: TRBV7-2
j_call: TRBJ1-2
clone_size: NA
cdr3_nt: TGTGCCAGCACCACTTTTTCATCGTTTAACTATGGCTACACCTTC
cdr3_aa: CASTTFSSFNYGYTF

d_call: NA
v_call: TRBV30
j_call: TRBJ1-3
clone_size: NA
cdr3_nt: TGTGCCATGGACAGAGGAAACACCATATATTTT
cdr3_aa: CAMDRGNTIYF

d_call: NA
v_call: TRBV2
j_call: TRBJ2-4
clone_size: NA
cdr3_nt: TGTGCCAGCAACAGGGAGGCCAAAAACATTCAGTACTTC
cdr3_aa: CASNREAKNIQYF

d_call: NA
v_call: TRBV7-6
j_call: TRBJ2-3
clone_size: NA
cdr3_nt: TGTGCCAGCAGCTTAGATTTGATGGAGAGCACAGATACGCAGTATTTT
cdr3_aa: CASSLDLMESTDTQYF

d_call: NA
v_call: TRBV18
j_call: TRBJ1-1
clone_size: NA
cdr3_nt: TGTGCCACCACACCGGGGCTGAGCACTGAAGCTTTCTTT
cdr3_aa: CATTPGLSTEAFF